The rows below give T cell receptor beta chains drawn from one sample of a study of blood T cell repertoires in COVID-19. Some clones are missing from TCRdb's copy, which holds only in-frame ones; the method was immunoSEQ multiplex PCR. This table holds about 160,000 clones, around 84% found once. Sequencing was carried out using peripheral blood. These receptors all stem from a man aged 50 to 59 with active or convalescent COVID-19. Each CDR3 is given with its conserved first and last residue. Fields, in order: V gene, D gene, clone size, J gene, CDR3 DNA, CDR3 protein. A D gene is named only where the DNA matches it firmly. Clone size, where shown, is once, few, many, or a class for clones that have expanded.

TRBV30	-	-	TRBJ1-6	TGTGCCTGGAGTGTAATCGGGGGAGGAAATTCACCCCTCCACTTT	CAWSVIGGGNSPLHF
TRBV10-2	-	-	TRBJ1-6	TGCGCCAGCAGGAGCTCCTATAATTCACCCCTCCACTTT	CASRSSYNSPLHF
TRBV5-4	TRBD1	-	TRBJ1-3	TGTGCCAGCAGCAAAGACAGGGTATCTGGAAACACCATATATTTT	CASSKDRVSGNTIYF
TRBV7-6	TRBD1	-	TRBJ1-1	TGTGCCAGCAGCTCTGACAGGGAGACTGAAGCTTTCTTT	CASSSDRETEAFF
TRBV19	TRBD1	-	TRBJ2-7	TGTGCCAGTAGCTCGACAGGGGATGGGTACGAGCAGTACTTC	CASSSTGDGYEQYF
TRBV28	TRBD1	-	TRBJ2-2	TGTGCCAGCAGACCGGGACAGTACACCGGGGAGCTGTTTTTT	CASRPGQYTGELFF
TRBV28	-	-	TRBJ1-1	TGTGCCAGCAGTCTTACGGGTAAAGCTTTCTTT	CASSLTGKAFF
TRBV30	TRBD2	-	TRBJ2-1	TGTGCCTGGAGTCAGGGCGGGAGTAGCAATGAGCAGTTCTTC	CAWSQGGSSNEQFF
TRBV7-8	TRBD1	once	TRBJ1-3	TGTGCCAGCAGCTTGGACAGGGCGGGAAACACCATATATTTT	CASSLDRAGNTIYF
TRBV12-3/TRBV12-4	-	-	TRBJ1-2	TGTGCCAGCAGTATGACAGAAAACTATGGCTACACCTTC	CASSMTENYGYTF
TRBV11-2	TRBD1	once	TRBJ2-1	TGTGCCAGCAGCTCTTACAGGGGCTCCTACAATGAGCAGTTCTTC	CASSSYRGSYNEQFF
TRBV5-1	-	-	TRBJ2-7	TGCGCCAGCAGCTCCGAAGGAGCCTACGAGCAGTACTTC	CASSSEGAYEQYF
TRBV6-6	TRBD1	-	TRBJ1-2	TGTGCCAGTATAGGGGGCTCGGACTATGGCTACACCTTC	CASIGGSDYGYTF
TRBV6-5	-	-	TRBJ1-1	TGTGCCAGCAGTTTCTACACTGAAGCTTTCTTT	CASSFYTEAFF
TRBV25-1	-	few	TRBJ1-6	TGTGCCAGCAGGCACTCTAATTCACCCCTCCACTTT	CASRHSNSPLHF
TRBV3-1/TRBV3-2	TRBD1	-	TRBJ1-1	TGTGCCAGCAGGGGACAGACTGAAGCTTTCTTT	CASRGQTEAFF
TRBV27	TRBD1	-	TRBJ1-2	TGTGCCAGCAGTTTCAGAGGGACAGGGAACGGCTACACCTTC	CASSFRGTGNGYTF
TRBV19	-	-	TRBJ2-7	TGTGCCAGTAGTATGGGCGGAGGGCGATCCTACGAGCAGTACTTC	CASSMGGGRSYEQYF
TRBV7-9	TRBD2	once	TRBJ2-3	TGTGCCAGCAGCCCCGTGCCAGCGGGGACGCAAGATACGCAGTATTTT	CASSPVPAGTQDTQYF